This T cell receptor (beta chain) was sequenced in a study of T cells in Graves' hyperthyroidism and ophthalmopathy. Hyperthyroidism of Graves' type that showed no ophthalmopathy progression within 18 months was stable. Patients were excluded because of uncontrolled infection, other autoimmune disease, pregnancy or lactation. The CDR3 regions of TCR beta were amplified from RNA transcripts. During a first-round RT-PCR of the TCR CDR3, the HTBI primer set was used. TCRdb itself ran the multiplex PCR reads through MiXCR, one entry per CDR3 protein. The data contain around 690,000 distinct CDR3 sequences, roughly 17% of them singletons. CDR1 MNHNS and CDR2 SASEGT come from the germline V gene. With 10 bases clipped from V and 3 bases from J, the junction kept 7 bases outside the gene matches. CDR3 length equals 14 residues.

The receptor was isolated from a man over 45 with Graves' hyperthyroidism. The chain recombines TRBV6-1 with TRBJ2-2; 8 bases are shared with TRBD2. The sample taken for sequencing was blood. CDR3 protein: CATGVGRDTGELFF. CDR3 in DNA: TGTGCCACGGGGGTCGGGAGGGACACCGGGGAGCTGTTTTTT.